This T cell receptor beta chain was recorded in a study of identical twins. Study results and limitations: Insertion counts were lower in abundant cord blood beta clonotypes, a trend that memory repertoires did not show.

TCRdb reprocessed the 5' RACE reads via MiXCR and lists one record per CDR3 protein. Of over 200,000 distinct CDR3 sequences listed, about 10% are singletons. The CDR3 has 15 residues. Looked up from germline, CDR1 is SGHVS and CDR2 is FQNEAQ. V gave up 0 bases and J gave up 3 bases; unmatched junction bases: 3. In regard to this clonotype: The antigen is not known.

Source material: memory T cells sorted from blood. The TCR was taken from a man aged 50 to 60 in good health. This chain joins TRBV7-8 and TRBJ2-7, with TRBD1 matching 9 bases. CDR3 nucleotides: TGTGCCAGCAGCTTAGCGAGACAGGGGGTCTACGAGCAGTACTTC. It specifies CASSLARQGVYEQYF.